What follows are 22 T cell receptor beta chains derived from one specimen sequenced in a study of T cell responses to AZD1222 COVID-19 vaccine. Profiling relied on immunoSEQ multiplex PCR, and the TCRdb table lists in-frame clones only, not all of them. Of about 70,000 clones in the sample, 65% to 85% were seen once. The input for sequencing was peripheral blood, taken on day 0 of AZD1222 vaccination. These receptors were collected from an adult in good health.

The rearrangement links TRBV6-6 to TRBJ1-1; D is possibly TRBD1 (6 bases). CDR1 MNHNY and CDR2 SVGAGI come from the germline V gene (reference sequence). This CDR3 is built from 16 residues. V was trimmed by 8 bases and J by 3 bases, leaving 22 bases between them. The CDR3 DNA reads TGTGCCAGCGGGACACGTGGGGAAGGCGGGGACACTGAAGCTTTCTTT. This translates into CASGTRGEGGDTEAFF.

The rearrangement joins TRBV4-1 to TRBJ1-2, with TRBD1 matching 7 bases. The CDR3 runs to 16 residues. Germline CDR1 is MGHRA and CDR2 is YSYEKL. V was pared by 5 bases and J by 3 bases, with 12 bases of the junction left unmatched. CDR3 in amino acids: CASSKRGDSSHYGYTF. DNA for the CDR3: TGCGCCAGCAGCAAGAGAGGGGACAGCTCACACTATGGCTACACCTTC.

This chain joins TRBV5-1 and TRBJ2-7; the D is unclear. Germline loops: CDR1 SGHRS, CDR2 YFSETQ. V gave up 1 base and J gave up 2 bases, with 10 bases separating them. This CDR3 is built from 14 residues. CDR3 DNA: TGCGCCAGCAGCTTGTCGTGGGCCACCTACGAGCAGTACTTC. This codes for CASSLSWATYEQYF.

DNA of the CDR3: TGTGCCAGCAGCCAAGGAAGGGATAATTCCTACAATGAGCAGTTCTTC. Its translation is CASSQGRDNSYNEQFF. J is TRBJ2-1 and V is TRBV3-1 (or the pseudogene TRBV3-2); unclear D gene. CDR3 length: 16 amino acids. Germline assignment: CDR1 LGHDT and CDR2 YNNKEL (reference sequence). The V end lost 1 base, the J end lost 1 base, and 11 bases lay between the germline ends.

The CDR3 loop reads CASSTGGSYEQYF. CDR3 bases: TGTGCCAGCAGTACAGGAGGTAGCTACGAGCAGTACTTC. The chain has TRBV28 and TRBJ2-7; possibly TRBD1 or TRBD2 for D (5 bases each). Per germline, CDR1 MDHEN and CDR2 SYDVKM. Trimming removed 5 bases at V and 3 bases at J, with 11 bases between. The CDR3 runs to 13 residues.

The DNA of the CDR3 is TGTGCCAGCAGTTACGGGGGTACTCACTCCGAGCAGTACTTC. Translated, it gives CASSYGGTHSEQYF. The chain recombines TRBV6-5 with TRBJ2-7; D possibly uses TRBD1 or TRBD2 (5 bases each). Germline CDR1 and CDR2: MNHEY and SVGAGI. V lost 2 bases and J lost 6, with 14 bases in between. This CDR3 is 14 amino acids long.

The chain recombines TRBV6-5 with TRBJ1-2; D unclear. The length of the CDR3 is 12 residues. Trimming removed 7 bases at V and 4 bases at J, with 10 bases between. Germline V CDR1 and CDR2: MNHEY, SVGAGI. The CDR3: CASIDQIYGYTF. The CDR3 DNA is TGTGCCAGCATAGACCAAATCTATGGCTACACCTTC.

The rearrangement uses TRBV11-2 and TRBJ2-5, with D maybe TRBD2 (7 bases). The ends were cut back, 8 bases at V and 4 bases at J, with 20 bases in the middle. CDR1 and CDR2 from the germline V gene are SGHAT and FQNNGV. The CDR3 totals 15 residues. The CDR3 region has the DNA TGTGCCAGCTCTCAAATAGGGGGGGCCGTAGAGACCCAGTACTTC. Protein: CASSQIGGAVETQYF.

This sequence joins TRBV7-9 and TRBJ2-2; 9 bases line up with TRBD1. The CDR3 extends over 17 amino acids. The ends lost 6 bases at V and 5 bases at J; junction bases unmatched: 13. Germline V CDR1 and CDR2: SEHNR, FQNEAQ (reference sequence). CDR3 sequence reads: CASRPHRGPLGTGELFF. CDR3 sequence (DNA): TGTGCCAGCAGGCCTCACAGGGGGCCTCTGGGAACCGGGGAGCTGTTTTTT.

The rearrangement links TRBV27 to TRBJ1-1, with D uncertain. The CDR3 length is 13 residues. With 6 bases removed from V and 0 bases from J, the gap between germline ends came to 8 bases. Germline V gene lookup returns CDR1 MNHEY and CDR2 SMNVEV (reference sequence). Written as DNA, the CDR3 is TGTGCCAGCAGCTTCACACTGAACACTGAAGCTTTCTTT. This translates into CASSFTLNTEAFF.

The chain employs TRBV7-9 and TRBJ2-1; possible D gene TRBD2, 5 bases. There are 15 residues in the CDR3. The germline V and J ends were trimmed by 4 bases and 1 base, with 11 bases remaining between them. CDR1 SEHNR and CDR2 FQNEAQ come from the germline V gene (reference sequence). The CDR3 region has the DNA TGTGCCAGCAGCTCCCGGGGATCTTCCTACAATGAGCAGTTCTTC. Amino acids: CASSSRGSSYNEQFF.

The chain employs TRBV7-8 and TRBJ2-7; 7 nucleotides align to TRBD1. Germline assignment: CDR1 SGHVS and CDR2 FQNEAQ. V trimming: 1 base; J trimming: 2 bases; junction bases outside the gene matches: 14. CDR3 length equals 18 residues. As DNA, the CDR3 is TGTGCCAGCAGCTTAGGGGTTTCCGCACCGGGACAGACCTACGAGCAGTACTTC. This sequence encodes CASSLGVSAPGQTYEQYF.

This chain links TRBV7-2 with TRBJ2-3, with unresolved D. Trimming cost V 6 bases and J 4 bases, with 14 bases left between them. Per the germline V gene, CDR1 is SGHTA and CDR2 is FQGNSA. The CDR3 spans 14 residues. The CDR3 protein is CASSLNAASDTQYF. CDR3 nucleotide sequence: TGTGCCAGCAGTCTCAACGCCGCCTCAGATACGCAGTATTTT.

The rearrangement joins TRBV29-1 to TRBJ1-1; the D is unclear. The CDR3 length is 11 residues. The V gene lost 6 bases and the J gene lost 5 bases, with 10 bases spanning the gap. Germline V gene sequence: CDR1 SQVTM, CDR2 ANQGSEA. As DNA, the CDR3 is TGCAGCGTCGGAAGGGAAACTGAAGCTTTCTTT. It codes for CSVGRETEAFF.

The rearrangement links TRBV27 to TRBJ1-6, with a tentative D call TRBD1 (6 bases). This CDR3 has 16 amino acids. V was pared by 6 bases and J by 5 bases, with 17 bases between. The germline CDR1 and CDR2 sequences are MNHEY and SMNVEV (reference sequence). The CDR3 DNA follows: TGTGCCAGCAGGTCGGGTTTAGGGGGAGATAATTCACCCCTCCACTTT. Translation: CASRSGLGGDNSPLHF.

The rearrangement uses TRBV6-6 and TRBJ1-6; tentative D call: TRBD1 (5 bases). The germline V gene encodes CDR1 MNHNY and CDR2 SVGAGI (reference sequence). V lost 6 bases and J 10 bases, leaving 28 bases between the germline ends. This CDR3 contains 18 residues. The CDR3 region is CASSRTRTQAVSRSPLHF. The CDR3 coding sequence is TGTGCCAGCAGCCGAACTCGTACACAGGCGGTTTCAAGGTCACCCCTCCACTTT.

V gene TRBV27 combines with J gene TRBJ1-2, with D maybe TRBD1 (5 bases). Germline CDR1 MNHEY, CDR2 SMNVEV (reference sequence). Trimming stripped 7 bases from V and 0 bases from J, with 30 bases between. The CDR3 loop spans 20 amino acids. CDR3 loop: CASKIQERATFFHANYGYTF. CDR3 DNA sequence: TGTGCCAGCAAAATACAGGAGAGGGCGACTTTTTTTCACGCTAACTATGGCTACACCTTC.

The rearrangement uses TRBV7-2 and TRBJ1-3; a possible D gene is TRBD1 (5 bases). This CDR3 contains 15 residues. CDR1 is SGHTA, CDR2 FQGNSA, per germline. The V gene lost 6 bases and the J gene lost 4 bases, with 16 bases spanning the gap. The DNA for the CDR3 is TGTGCCAGCAGTCCTACGGGGCAGTTCGGAAACACCATATATTTT. It codes for CASSPTGQFGNTIYF.

The V gene is TRBV11-2, the J gene TRBJ1-3; tentative D call: TRBD1 (6 bases). The germline V and J ends were trimmed by 3 bases and 0 bases, with 15 bases remaining between them. Germline V lookup: CDR1 SGHAT, CDR2 FQNNGV. The CDR3 is 17 amino acids. The CDR3 bases are TGTGCCAGCAGCTTCCCAACGCGGGACAACTCTGGAAACACCATATATTTT. This codes for CASSFPTRDNSGNTIYF.

This clone showed up just once. V and J are TRBV21-1 and TRBJ2-5; the D call of TRBD2 is as the table states it, not checked on the DNA. TRBV21-1 is an annotated pseudogene. The CDR3 loop spans 16 amino acids. CDR3 DNA: TGTGCCAGCAGCAGCGGACTAGCGGGGCCTCAAGAGACCCAGTACTTC. As protein: CASSSGLAGPQETQYF.

The chain is built from TRBV28 and TRBJ1-2; 7 nucleotides align to TRBD1. Germline V CDR1 and CDR2: MDHEN, SYDVKM. Trimming took 7 bases from V and 0 from J; bases not matched to a gene: 8. This CDR3 is 15 amino acids long. The chain's CDR3 is CASTLDRVSNYGYTF. The CDR3 DNA sequence: TGTGCCAGCACCTTAGACAGGGTCTCTAACTATGGCTACACCTTC.

This chain links TRBV4-3 with TRBJ2-5, with D maybe TRBD2 (6 bases). This CDR3 has 14 amino acids. Germline CDR1 LGHNA, CDR2 YSLEER. The V end was cut by 0 bases, the J end by 4 bases, with 9 bases between. DNA of the CDR3: TGCGCCAGCAGCCAAGAGGAGGGAGGAGAGACCCAGTACTTC. Its protein product is CASSQEEGGETQYF.